This TCR beta chain stems from a study of T cells in Graves' hyperthyroidism and ophthalmopathy. This CDR3 contains 12 residues. Germline V CDR1 and CDR2: LNHDA, SQIVND (reference sequence). V gave up 10 bases and J gave up 7 bases; unmatched junction bases: 6. Template material for amplifying TCR beta CDR3 regions consisted of RNA transcripts. The HTBI primer set drove a first-round RT-PCR of the TCR CDR3. TCRdb redid the calling of the multiplex PCR reads with MiXCR, one entry per CDR3 protein. The sample gives roughly 700,000 distinct CDR3 sequences, approximately 36% of which show up once; around 30% is in the top ten.

The gene calls are TRBV19 and TRBJ1-2, with 10 nucleotides matching TRBD1. This sequence originates from a woman in her forties with Graves' hyperthyroidism. The sample taken for sequencing was blood. CDR3 sequence: CANSGTGVGYTF. CDR3 in DNA: TGTGCCAATAGCGGGACAGGGGTTGGCTACACCTTC.